This entry describes one T cell receptor (beta chain). This sample is drawn from a study of technical replicates of blood from several donors. Clones were read by immunoSEQ multiplex PCR, and TCRdb kept only the in-frame ones, dropping some. The sample includes approximately 59,000 clones, about 95% of them seen just once. The length of the CDR3 is 17 residues. Per germline, CDR1 SGHRS and CDR2 YFSETQ. The V gene end was trimmed by 4 bases and the J gene end by 7 bases; junction bases not matched to a gene: 14. The specimen was PBMCs. The TCR sequence derives from a human donor in good health. Some clones in this sample may be carry-over from other donors' samples. This chain links TRBV5-1 with TRBJ1-2, with 12 bases lining up with TRBD1. CDR3 in amino acids: CASSPSRDRGRRSGYTF. CDR3 bases: TGCGCCAGCAGCCCGTCCCGGGACAGGGGGCGTAGGAGTGGCTACACCTTC.